This entry describes one T cell receptor (beta chain). This clone was seen a single time. The antigen this receptor binds is unknown. The input lacks base qualities; no much larger clone sits a single base away. The data derive from a study of T cell changes during pregnancy in multiple sclerosis (dated by TCRdb to the late 2010s). A note on the overall study: The study examined how the T cell repertoire changed over the course of pregnancy in women with multiple sclerosis.

Measured from the cysteine to the phenylalanine, the CDR3 is 12 residues long. Only CDR3 DNA is held: 36 bases, read in frame from base 1. Trimming removed 6 bases from V and 5 bases from J; the gene matches leave 4 bases unexplained. From the germline V gene, CDR1 is ENHRY and CDR2 is SYGVKD. The library was built by means of the immunoSEQ multiplex PCR assay. The table comes from immuneACCESS by way of TCRdb, which keeps in-frame sequences with V and J called. Part of the clones is missing from these tables; in studies checked, under half for an unresolved V gene and the rest for unknown reasons. This sample has more than 50,000 clones in its table, and less than 95% of those were observed once. Just under 0.5% of the sample comes from the top ten.

Rearrangement joined TRBV10-3 to TRBJ2-7, and TRBD2 aligns with 7 junction nucleotides. The source is a female donor in good health, enrolled as a control in a pregnancy study. The starting material was CD4+ T cells from peripheral blood mononuclear cells, obtained after pregnancy. The CDR3 reads CAISLSGDEQYF. The base sequence is TGTGCCATCAGCCTAAGCGGGGACGAGCAGTACTTC.